A single sample gave rise to the 7 T cell receptor beta chains below, sequenced in a study of blood T cell repertoires in COVID-19 (dated by TCRdb to 2018 to 2020). Receptor amplification or capture employed the immunoSEQ multiplex PCR assay. Drawn from immuneACCESS, this table holds only the in-frame rearrangements with V and J called that TCRdb kept. Clones are partly lost; checked studies trace under half to an unresolved V gene and leave the rest unexplained. This sample lists about 330,000 clones; around 87% were detected once. Roughly 5% of the sample is in the top ten clones. The sample comprised PBMCs or T cells enriched from blood (not recorded which). These TCRs come from a woman in her 30s who had recovered from COVID-19.

The V and J genes are TRBV5-1 and TRBJ1-2; D unresolved. The CDR3 sequence is 15 residues long. The germline V gene has CDR1 SGHRS and CDR2 YFSETQ. The ends were cut back, 0 bases at V and 4 bases at J, with 13 bases in the middle. CDR3 DNA sequence: TGCGCCAGCAGCTTGGCTGCCCGCCGGGGCTATGGCTACACCTTC. This encodes CASSLAARRGYGYTF.

The chain couples TRBV27 to TRBJ2-7; possibly TRBD1 for D (6 bases). The CDR3 is 15 residues long. V was clipped by 6 bases and J by 2 bases, with 17 bases between them. Looked up from germline, CDR1 is MNHEY and CDR2 is SMNVEV (reference sequence). The CDR3 sequence: CASRARTDPAYEQYF. The DNA of the CDR3 is TGTGCCAGCAGAGCGAGGACAGACCCAGCCTACGAGCAGTACTTC.

The chain has TRBV6-5 and TRBJ1-3, with D unclear. V gave up 2 bases and J gave up 4 bases, with 12 bases separating them. Germline-derived CDR1 and CDR2 are MNHEY and SVGAGI. The CDR3 runs 15 residues. The CDR3 nucleotides read TGTGCCAGCAGTTACCCGACTGACGGAGGAAACACCATATATTTT. The encoded protein is CASSYPTDGGNTIYF.

The chain joins TRBV6-5 to TRBJ1-2; TRBD1 agrees at 7 bases. The V and J ends lost 5 bases and 2 bases, in that order; junction bases with no gene match: 5. CDR1 is MNHEY, CDR2 SVGAGI, per germline. The CDR3 extends over 14 amino acids. CDR3 loop: CASSMTGPNYGYTF. The CDR3 DNA follows: TGTGCCAGCAGTATGACAGGGCCCAACTATGGCTACACCTTC.

In its sample, this clone was seen once. This rearrangement joins TRBV5-1 to TRBJ2-5; 7 bases agree with TRBD1. V lost 0 bases, J lost 3 bases, and 5 bases stayed unmatched. Germline V CDR1 and CDR2: SGHRS, YFSETQ. The CDR3 consists of 15 residues. The CDR3 coding sequence is TGCGCCAGCAGCTTGGTGGGACAGTCGGAAGAGACCCAGTACTTC. It translates to CASSLVGQSEETQYF.

This clone was recorded only once. This chain joins TRBV15 and TRBJ1-5; D possibly corresponds to TRBD1 (6 bases). V gave up 0 bases and J gave up 2 bases, with 11 bases separating them. CDR1 is LNHNV, CDR2 YYDKDF, per germline (reference sequence). This CDR3 has 16 residues. The CDR3 region has the DNA TGTGCCACCAGCAGAGATTTGGCAGGGGGCAATCAGCCCCAGCATTTT. Amino acid sequence: CATSRDLAGGNQPQHF.

J is TRBJ2-1 and V is TRBV3-1 (or the pseudogene TRBV3-2), with 8 bases fitting TRBD2. Germline V gene lookup returns CDR1 LGHDT and CDR2 YNNKEL (reference sequence). The CDR3 length is 17 residues. V gave up 4 bases and J gave up 7 bases; unmatched junction bases: 15. CDR3 protein: CASSRPPRGGAPNEQFF. The CDR3 nucleotides read TGTGCCAGCAGCCGACCCCCTCGGGGGGGGGCCCCGAATGAGCAGTTCTTC.